The next 24 T cell receptor beta chains were all read from a single sample in a study of PD-1 blockade in classical Hodgkin lymphoma. This table comes from immunoSEQ multiplex PCR, and its TCRdb copy is limited to in-frame clones, with some not included. The sample lists some 60,000 clones; 90% were seen once. Each of the patients experienced relapse following autologous stem cell transplantation, and their brentuximab vedotin exposure differed. The sample here was peripheral blood mononuclear cells (PBMCs), taken at baseline. These receptors came from a human donor with classical Hodgkin lymphoma.

The J gene is TRBJ2-1, the V gene TRBV10-1; D gene ambiguous. V was shortened by 0 bases and J by 9 bases, with 15 bases between the two germline ends. The CDR3 has 15 amino acids. From germline, CDR1 is WNHNN and CDR2 SYGVQD (reference sequence). CDR3 nucleotides: TGCGCCAGCAGTGAGTCGACGGGTCAATGGGGTGAGCAGTTCTTC. Translated, it gives CASSESTGQWGEQFF.

The gene calls are TRBV2 and TRBJ2-7; no reliable D call. The CDR3 runs to 16 residues. Germline V CDR1 and CDR2: SNHLY, FYNNEI. Trimming removed 0 bases from V and 3 bases from J, with 15 bases in between. The DNA of the CDR3 is TGTGCCAGCAGTGAAGCGAGGCCGGTTGATGGCTACGAGCAGTACTTC. This codes for CASSEARPVDGYEQYF.

The chain links TRBV5-1 to TRBJ2-5; TRBD1 matches 7 bases. This CDR3 comprises 14 residues. CDR1 and CDR2 from the germline V gene are SGHRS and YFSETQ. The J segment lost 4 bases and the V segment lost 4 bases, leaving 7 bases of the junction unmatched. In DNA, the CDR3 is TGCGCCAGCAGCCGGGGACAGAATTCAGAGACCCAGTACTTC. It yields the protein CASSRGQNSETQYF.

The rearrangement joins TRBV21-1 to TRBJ2-7; the table's D call, TRBD1, has no DNA check behind it. TRBV21-1 is a pseudogene. This CDR3 spans 15 amino acids. CDR3 in DNA: TGTGCCAGCAGCAAAATCCGGGACAGGGTCTACGAGCAGTACTTC. Protein product: CASSKIRDRVYEQYF.

The CDR3 nucleotides are TGTGCCAGCAGTGAAGCGGGCTACGAGCAGTACTTC. Encoded protein: CASSEAGYEQYF. The gene calls are TRBV27 and TRBJ2-7, with D perhaps matching TRBD2 (6 bases). The V and J ends lost 5 bases and 3 bases respectively, with 8 bases between them. Germline CDR1 reads MNHEY; CDR2 reads SMNVEV (reference sequence). The CDR3 is 12 residues long.

The chain employs TRBV18 and TRBJ1-1; 7 nucleotides match TRBD1. Germline assignment: CDR1 KGHSH and CDR2 LQKENI. The CDR3 has 13 residues. J gave up 11 bases and V 6 bases, and 12 bases lay outside the gene matches. This CDR3 is CASSGDRGGTAFF. The CDR3 DNA sequence: TGTGCCAGCTCGGGGGACAGAGGTGGTACGGCTTTCTTT.

This clone was observed once. The chain employs TRBV6-6 and TRBJ2-2; D gene uncertain. Germline CDR1 and CDR2: MNHNY and SVGAGI (reference sequence). The V gene lost 0 bases and the J gene lost 8 bases, with 7 bases spanning the gap. The CDR3 totals 13 residues. CDR3 region: CASSYSPSGELFF. DNA for the CDR3: TGTGCCAGCAGTTACTCGCCTAGTGGGGAGCTGTTTTTT.

The chain is built from TRBV7-3 and TRBJ2-5; D is perhaps TRBD2 (6 bases). CDR1 SGHTA and CDR2 FQGTGA come from the germline V gene. The germline V and J ends were trimmed by 6 bases and 5 bases, with 13 bases remaining between them. There are 13 residues in the CDR3. The CDR3 bases are TGTGCCAGCAGTTTTAATGGGGGGGAGACCCAGTACTTC. Translating it yields CASSFNGGETQYF.

The rearrangement links TRBV7-2 to TRBJ2-7, with unresolved D. Looked up from germline, CDR1 is SGHTA and CDR2 is FQGNSA. V lost 1 base and J lost 2, with 3 bases in between. The CDR3 extends over 12 amino acids. The CDR3 DNA reads as TGTGCCAGCAGCTTAGGGGCCTACGAGCAGTACTTC. Protein: CASSLGAYEQYF.

V usage is TRBV29-1 and J usage is TRBJ1-1, with 7 bases identical to TRBD1. Per the germline V gene, CDR1 is SQVTM and CDR2 is ANQGSEA. V was clipped by 6 bases and J by 1 base; unmatched bases: 17. The CDR3 runs 17 residues. In DNA, the CDR3 is TGCAGCGTCGGGCCCGCAGGGGGAGGGGTTGGGAACACTGAAGCTTTCTTT. It encodes CSVGPAGGGVGNTEAFF.

This rearrangement joins TRBV7-6 to TRBJ1-1; D may be TRBD1 (5 bases). The CDR3 length is 14 residues. The germline V gene has CDR1 SGHVS and CDR2 FNYEAQ. V was clipped by 2 bases and J by 1 base, with 8 bases between them. CDR3 in amino acids: CASSLSGTNTEAFF. The DNA of the CDR3 is TGTGCCAGCAGCTTAAGTGGGACGAACACTGAAGCTTTCTTT.

J is TRBJ2-5 and V is TRBV6-1, with D perhaps being TRBD1 or TRBD2 (5 bases each). The J call is uncertain, as TRBJ2-7 better fits the DNA end. The germline CDR1 and CDR2 sequences are MNHNS and SASEGT. This CDR3 contains 14 residues. The CDR3 coding sequence is TGTGCCAGCAGTCCGCCCGGGGCCTCCTACGAGCAGTACTTC. It translates to CASSPPGASYEQYF.

Only a few counts were recorded for this clone. The chain joins TRBV5-1 to TRBJ2-3; 16 bases match TRBD2. This CDR3 spans 17 amino acids. Germline CDR1 is SGHRS and CDR2 is YFSETQ. With 0 bases clipped from V and 4 bases from J, the junction kept 2 bases outside the gene matches. The CDR3 protein is CASSLEGLAGGPDTQYF. The DNA of the CDR3 is TGCGCCAGCAGCTTGGAGGGACTAGCGGGGGGGCCAGATACGCAGTATTTT.

V usage is TRBV4-1 and J usage is TRBJ1-2, with a weak D call TRBD1 (5 bases). V was trimmed by 0 bases and J by 5 bases, leaving 13 bases between them. This CDR3 is built from 15 residues. The germline V gene encodes CDR1 MGHRA and CDR2 YSYEKL. The CDR3 region has the DNA TGCGCCAGCAGCCAAGATCCAGGGCCGGGATATGGCTACACCTTC. Translated, it gives CASSQDPGPGYGYTF.

V and J are TRBV4-1 and TRBJ2-7; 10 positions match TRBD1. Germline V gene sequence: CDR1 MGHRA, CDR2 YSYEKL. The V and J ends lost 0 bases and 5 bases, in that order; junction bases with no gene match: 7. The CDR3 has 16 residues. The CDR3 DNA is TGCGCCAGCAGCCAAGATGTGGGGACAGGGGTGAACGAGCAGTACTTC. It is translated as CASSQDVGTGVNEQYF.

V gene TRBV6-1 combines with J gene TRBJ2-7, with no clear D. The germline gives CDR1 MNHNS, CDR2 SASEGT. CDR3 length: 11 residues. V was trimmed by 4 bases and J by 4 bases, leaving 5 bases between them. This CDR3 reads CASSGFYEQYF. The CDR3 region has the DNA TGTGCCAGCAGTGGCTTTTACGAGCAGTACTTC.

V and J are TRBV4-2 and TRBJ2-5; 7 bases agree with TRBD2. J was trimmed by 3 bases and V by 4 bases; bases with no gene match: 5. Germline V gives CDR1 LGHNA, CDR2 YNFKEQ. CDR3 length: 14 residues. Written as DNA, the CDR3 is TGTGCCAGCAGCCCCGGGGGAGGGGAAGAGACCCAGTACTTC. Its translation is CASSPGGGEETQYF.

The V and J genes are TRBV27 and TRBJ2-7; TRBD1 agrees at 8 bases. The CDR3 spans 15 residues. Germline loops: CDR1 MNHEY, CDR2 SMNVEV (reference sequence). The J segment lost 3 bases and the V segment lost 5 bases, leaving 9 bases of the junction unmatched. CDR3 in DNA: TGTGCCAGCAGTGACACAGGGGGGTACTACTACGAGCAGTACTTC. Residues: CASSDTGGYYYEQYF.

The chain uses TRBV11-2 and TRBJ2-2; D is unclear. V shed 0 bases and J shed 7 bases, with 3 bases lying between them. CDR1 is SGHAT, CDR2 FQNNGV, per germline. This CDR3 has 12 residues. CDR3 in DNA: TGTGCCAGCAGCTTAGATATCGGGGAGCTGTTTTTT. This encodes CASSLDIGELFF.

V gene TRBV7-9 combines with J gene TRBJ2-5; 8 bases match TRBD2. Germline loops: CDR1 SEHNR, CDR2 FQNEAQ (reference sequence). This CDR3 comprises 18 residues. V was pared by 5 bases and J by 0 bases, with 14 bases of the junction left unmatched. The CDR3 DNA reads as TGTGCCAGCAGCGCGAGGGGCTTAGCGGGGTGGGACCAAGAGACCCAGTACTTC. Translation gives CASSARGLAGWDQETQYF.

This clone was recorded once. This rearrangement joins TRBV19 to TRBJ2-3, with D maybe TRBD2 (6 bases). The CDR3 runs 14 residues. Trimming removed 0 bases from V and 3 bases from J, with 7 bases in between. Germline CDR1 is LNHDA and CDR2 is SQIVND (reference sequence). The CDR3 nucleotides are TGTGCCAGTAGTATAGAGACTAGTACAGATACGCAGTATTTT. Its protein is CASSIETSTDTQYF.

This chain links TRBV7-9 with TRBJ2-7; tentatively, D is TRBD2 (5 bases). Germline V gene lookup returns CDR1 SEHNR and CDR2 FQNEAQ (reference sequence). The V and J ends lost 1 base and 7 bases respectively, with 5 bases between them. This CDR3 is built from 11 residues. CDR3 protein: CASSLGTEQYF. The DNA for the CDR3 is TGTGCCAGCAGCTTAGGGACTGAGCAGTACTTC.

The chain links TRBV7-9 to TRBJ2-5; D gene unclear. This CDR3 comprises 17 residues. Germline CDR1 is SEHNR and CDR2 is FQNEAQ (reference sequence). V was pared by 0 bases and J by 2 bases, with 16 bases between. For the CDR3, the DNA is TGTGCCAGCAGCTTAGCCAGACCGCGGACCCTTCAAGAGACCCAGTACTTC. Residues: CASSLARPRTLQETQYF.

J is TRBJ1-2 and V is TRBV6-1; D gene uncertain. Germline V lookup: CDR1 MNHNS, CDR2 SASEGT. The CDR3 totals 14 residues. Between the trimmed V and J ends, which lost 5 bases and 5 bases, there was a span of 15 bases. The CDR3 spells CASSYFGGGYGYTF. The CDR3 DNA reads TGTGCCAGCAGTTATTTTGGCGGAGGATATGGCTACACCTTC.